This T cell receptor beta chain was identified in a study of blood T cell repertoires in COVID-19 (dated by TCRdb to 2018 to 2021). The study in broad terms: The collaborator samples originated in the United States, Italy and Spain and spanned the acute and convalescent phases of COVID-19. The prospective study material was composed of cDNA or gDNA derived from T cells, B-cell-depleted T cells, or PBMCs. The dataset comprised deeply sampled blood TCRbeta repertoires from subjects exposed to, actively infected with, or recovered from COVID-19. The repertoires were released in a freely available public database intended as a resource for research on the immune response to SARS-CoV-2. The samples were drawn from the first 160 participants of the ongoing ImmuneRACE study and from some 1,300 subjects provided by 6 global collaborators. A de-identified subject ID, COVID-19 status, age in years and sex were almost always included in the sample metadata. HLA class I and class II types, where available, came from metadata supplied by the sample provider rather than from assay-based typing.

Including the terminal cysteine and phenylalanine, the CDR3 comprises 15 residues. The kept DNA is CDR3 alone, 45 bases in frame from the first base. The germline V gene gives CDR1 as MNHEY and CDR2 as SVGAGI. The germline V and J ends show losses of 9 bases and 5 bases respectively, and no gene match explains 14 bases of the junction. The investigation overall reported the following: Clinical and demographic metadata were provided uncurated, with the amount varying by source and participant.

The immunoSEQ Assay, a bias-controlled multiplex PCR, was used to amplify TCRbeta CDR3 regions from genomic DNA. As for how the authors treated the data: Within the assay, amplification of reference gene primers was used to estimate how many nucleated cells each sample contained. To quantify the absolute abundance of each unique TCRbeta CDR3 rearrangement, sequence reads were collapsed and filtered. Productive Simpson clonality was computed per sample as the square root of Simpson's diversity index over productive rearrangements. Held by TCRdb, this immuneACCESS table contains in-frame sequences only and omits some clones. Under half of the omission traces to an unresolved V gene where checked; the cause of the rest is unknown. That table furnishes V, J and clone size, whereas the DNA furnished D and trimming. Recorded for this sample are 130,000 to 150,000 clones; around 80% of them occurred a single time. The ten largest clones capture 5.5% to 7% of the sample.

The collaborating institutions used their own protocols to collect whole blood in K2EDTA tubes. For TCRbeta analysis, collaborator samples were shipped as frozen whole blood, as isolated PBMCs, or as DNA extracted from either sample type. Notes on this clone: The target of this receptor is not known. No much larger clone is present one base from it, and per-base qualities are unavailable.

The chain uses TRBV6-5 and TRBJ1-1; 8 middle bases align to TRBD1. The sequence derives from a human donor in a cohort sampled during active COVID-19. Sequenced: peripheral blood. This receptor carries the CDR3 CARILPGQVRTEAFF. The nucleotide sequence is TGTGCCAGGATCCTACCGGGACAGGTCCGGACTGAAGCTTTCTTT.